One TCR beta chain is described in this entry. What it binds is unknown. Germline-derived CDR1 and CDR2 are LNHDA and SQIVND (reference sequence). Germline trimming cut 5 bases from V and 8 bases from J; bases unmatched to any gene: 9. This CDR3 region has 14 residues. Regarding donors, all were healthy bone marrow donors. There were likely unrecorded immune exposures, though donors were nominally healthy when sampled. These data are taken from a study of cytomegalovirus exposure and HLA in healthy donors. General study findings and limits: No immune exposure information besides CMV serostatus was available. Specific recognition of CMV antigens was confirmed in vitro for a few chains (all CMV-associated).

The PCR contained 60 Vbeta and 13 Jbeta primers. The assay was immunoSEQ multiplex PCR, and TCRdb's table has in-frame clones only and misses some. The table shows around 200,000 clones, with roughly four fifths occurring only once. This chain joins TRBV19 and TRBJ1-1; TRBD1 matches at 9 bases. The receptor was isolated from a man aged 50 to 60 in good health and CMV-seronegative. The sequenced material came from PBMCs. The CDR3 nucleotides are TGTGCCAGTAGTGCCTACAGGGGGCCCTACGAAGCTTTCTTT. This translates into CASSAYRGPYEAFF. The full variable domain, in which reference TRBV19 and TRBJ1-1 provide the parts outside the CDR3, is DGGITQSPKYLFRKEGQNVTLSCEQNLNHDAMYWYRQDPGQGLRLIYYSQIVNDFQKGDIAEGYSVSREKKESFPLTVTSAQKNPTAFYLCASSAYRGPYEAFFGQGTRLTVV.